These 20 T cell receptor beta chains originate from one sample sequenced in a study of T-cell reconstitution after alpha-beta-depleted transplantation in children. Using unique molecular identifiers, the investigators prepared the TCRbeta library. TCRdb reanalysed the PCR reads using MiXCR and keeps one entry per CDR3 protein. The repertoire holds around 580,000 distinct CDR3 sequences, with 20% to 25% as singletons. The material was PBMCs, mostly from graft donor cells, obtained 360 days after TCRalphabeta/CD19-depleted stem cell transplant. These receptors were taken from a boy younger than two who had a stem cell transplant for acute myeloid leukemia, so the T cells may come from the graft donor.

The J gene is TRBJ1-2, the V gene TRBV12-3 or TRBV12-4; D unresolved. The CDR3 has 12 amino acids. The V gene lost 1 base and the J gene lost 4 bases, with 4 bases spanning the gap. CDR3 sequence: CASSLVLYGYTF. The CDR3 bases are TGTGCCAGCAGTTTAGTCCTCTATGGCTACACCTTC.

This clonotype was counted ten times or more. Mismatch with germline at one junction end may stem from a read error. The chain is built from TRBV10-2 and TRBJ1-2; D unresolved. CDR1 and CDR2 (germline): WSHSY, SAAADI. CDR3 length: 10 residues. For the CDR3, the DNA is TGCGCCAGCAGTGATGGGATAACTGCCTTC. Translation: CASSDGITAF.

This rearrangement joins TRBV24-1 to TRBJ2-7; D is tentatively TRBD1 or TRBD2 (5 bases each). CDR1 KGHDR and CDR2 SFDVKD come from the germline V gene. CDR3 length: 15 amino acids. V gave up 4 bases and J gave up 7 bases, with 19 bases separating them. This CDR3 reads CATSEGTEVGEEQYV. Here the CDR3 DNA reads TGTGCCACCAGTGAAGGGACCGAGGTCGGGGAAGAGCAGTACGTC.

This clonotype came up many times. The chain employs TRBV20-1 and TRBJ2-7; 7 bases are shared with TRBD1. The V gene's germline CDR1 is DFQATT and CDR2 SNEGSKA (reference sequence). V trimming: 6 bases; J trimming: 7 bases; junction bases outside the gene matches: 6. The CDR3 contains 11 residues. The CDR3 DNA follows: TGCAGTGCCTCTCCCAGGGGGGAGCAGTACGTC. Residues: CSASPRGEQYV.

This clonotype was detected ten times or more. The chain couples TRBV29-1 to TRBJ1-5; D ambiguous. Trimming cost V 3 bases and J 4 bases, with 10 bases left between them. This CDR3 region has 13 residues. Germline V lookup: CDR1 SQVTM, CDR2 ANQGSEA. The CDR3 DNA is TGCAGCGTTGAGGTCGGGAGAAATCAGCCCCAGCATTTT. It yields the protein CSVEVGRNQPQHF. Full variable domain (rest looked up from reference TRBV29-1 and TRBJ1-5): SAVISQKPSRDICQRGTSLTIQCQVDSQVTMMFWYRQQPGQSLTLIATANQGSEATYESGFVIDKFPISRPNLTFSTLTVSNMSPEDSSIYLCSVEVGRNQPQHFGDGTRLSIL.

This clonotype was observed a few times. The genes are TRBV10-2 and TRBJ2-7; weak D call: TRBD2 (6 bases). CDR1 and CDR2 (germline): WSHSY, SAAADI. The CDR3 sequence is 14 residues long. Trimming took off 3 bases at V and 4 bases at J, with 13 bases between the two ends. The DNA of the CDR3 is TGCGCCAGCAGTGATGGAGGGTCTAAGTACGAGCAGTACTTC. It yields the protein CASSDGGSKYEQYF.

This clonotype was observed a handful of times. The chain employs TRBV3-1 and TRBJ1-1; D remains unclear. CDR3 length: 13 amino acids. Deletions cut 5 bases from V and 5 bases from J, with 12 bases between. Germline-derived CDR1 and CDR2 are LGHDT and YNNKEL (reference sequence). The CDR3 DNA follows: TGTGCCAGCAGCGCCTCTGGTCGGACTGAAGCTTTCTTT. This codes for CASSASGRTEAFF. The variable domain in full, completed from reference TRBV3-1 and TRBJ1-1, reads DTAVSQTPKYLVTQMGNDKSIKCEQNLGHDTMYWYKQDSKKFLKIMFSYNNKELIINETVPNRFSPKSPDKAHLNLHINSLELGDSAVYFCASSASGRTEAFFGQGTRLTVV.

This rearrangement joins TRBV24-1 to TRBJ2-1, with D possibly TRBD2 on 5 matching bases. In germline, CDR1 is KGHDR, CDR2 SFDVKD. V was clipped by 5 bases and J by 6 bases, with 10 bases between them. The CDR3 contains 13 residues. The CDR3 coding sequence is TGTGCCACCAGTGTACGGGGATTCAATGAGCAGTTCTTC. Its translation is CATSVRGFNEQFF.

In its sample, this clonotype was seen many times. The chain combines TRBV6-5 with TRBJ1-2; D unresolved. Germline V gene sequence: CDR1 MNHEY, CDR2 SVGAGI. This CDR3 is 12 amino acids long. V was trimmed by 7 bases and J by 4 bases, leaving 10 bases between them. CDR3 sequence (DNA): TGTGCCAGCACCCGGCCAGGCTATGGCTACACCTTC. It translates to CASTRPGYGYTF.

The genes are TRBV6-1 and TRBJ2-2; D not resolved. Deletions cut 5 bases from V and 0 bases from J, with 7 bases between. Germline V lookup: CDR1 MNHNS, CDR2 SASEGT. There are 14 residues in the CDR3. CDR3 amino acids: CASSTTANTGELFF. CDR3 nucleotides: TGTGCCAGCAGTACGACCGCGAACACCGGGGAGCTGTTTTTT.

The chain is built from TRBV7-2 and TRBJ2-2, with 11 bases that match TRBD2. CDR1 SGHTA and CDR2 FQGNSA come from the germline V gene. The CDR3 spans 14 residues. V was pared by 5 bases and J by 7 bases, with 3 bases of the junction left unmatched. The CDR3 region has the DNA TGTGCCAGCAGCGCGGGACTAGCGGACGGGGAGCTGTTTTTT. Its translation: CASSAGLADGELFF.

This clonotype was counted at least ten times. The rearrangement joins TRBV30 to TRBJ2-3; D perhaps matches TRBD1 (6 bases). Trimming took off 5 bases at V and 6 bases at J, with 12 bases between the two ends. Germline V CDR1 and CDR2: GTSNPN, SVGIG (reference sequence). CDR3 length: 12 residues. The CDR3 region is CAWGGPGDTQYF. The CDR3 DNA reads as TGTGCCTGGGGGGGCCCCGGGGATACGCAGTATTTT.

This clonotype was seen at least ten times. The chain is built from TRBV28 and TRBJ2-5; D unresolved. The CDR3 runs 14 residues. Trimming stripped 6 bases from V and 3 bases from J, with 14 bases between. Germline V gene sequence: CDR1 MDHEN, CDR2 SYDVKM. The CDR3 protein is CASSPQIPEETQYF. The CDR3 DNA follows: TGTGCCAGCAGCCCCCAGATTCCTGAAGAGACCCAGTACTTC.

The V call is TRBV6-5, the J call TRBJ1-1; weak D call: TRBD1 (5 bases). With 8 bases removed from V and 1 base from J, the gap between germline ends came to 17 bases. The CDR3 contains 15 residues. Per germline, CDR1 MNHEY and CDR2 SVGAGI. The CDR3 here is CASVISRGTNTEAFF. DNA of the CDR3: TGTGCCAGCGTTATATCCCGGGGCACGAACACTGAAGCTTTCTTT.

This chain joins TRBV10-1 and TRBJ2-2; 8 nucleotides agree with TRBD1. The germline CDR1 and CDR2 sequences are WNHNN and SYGVQD (reference sequence). V dropped 7 bases and J dropped 3; count of bases not matched to a gene: 10. The CDR3 is 16 residues long. In DNA form, the CDR3 reads TGCGCCAGCACTGAAGACAGGGGTCGGTACACCGGGGAGCTGTTTTTT. This translates into CASTEDRGRYTGELFF.

This clonotype was recorded many times. The J gene is TRBJ1-2, the V gene TRBV12-3 or TRBV12-4; 7 bases line up with TRBD1. CDR3 length: 12 residues. V lost 5 bases to trimming and J lost 8 bases; unmatched junction nucleotides: 5. The CDR3 DNA is TGTGCCAGCAGTGACGACAGGGTAGGCTACACCTTC. The encoded protein is CASSDDRVGYTF.

Points on this clonotype: The junction and the germline gene differ at one end; a read error may be behind it. CDR3 bases: TGCGCCAGCAGCACCCGACAGCTCTCTGGGGCCAACGTCCTGAATTTC. Its translation is CASSTRQLSGANVLNF. The rearrangement joins TRBV4-1 to TRBJ2-6, with D possibly TRBD1 on 5 matching bases. Germline CDR1 is MGHRA and CDR2 is YSYEKL. This CDR3 is 16 amino acids long.

This clonotype was observed a single time. The rearrangement joins TRBV5-1 to TRBJ1-1; D is undetermined. The CDR3 covers 15 residues. In germline, CDR1 is SGHRS, CDR2 YFSETQ. Trimming left V 7 bases short and J 5 bases short, with 21 bases between. This CDR3 is CASGRSGGLGTEAFF. The CDR3 DNA reads as TGCGCCAGCGGGCGGTCGGGAGGGCTAGGGACTGAAGCTTTCTTT.

This clonotype has more than one count but fewer than ten. The V and J genes are TRBV20-1 and TRBJ2-2, with 10 bases lining up with TRBD1. Germline CDR1 DFQATT, CDR2 SNEGSKA (reference sequence). This CDR3 contains 14 residues. Here the CDR3 DNA reads TGCAGCCTTTTCCGGGACAGGGGCACCGGGGAGCTGTTTTTT. Encoded protein: CSLFRDRGTGELFF.

V gene TRBV4-1 combines with J gene TRBJ2-1, with D uncertain. V was shortened by 2 bases and J by 4 bases, with 12 bases between the two germline ends. The CDR3 has 15 residues. In germline, CDR1 is MGHRA, CDR2 YSYEKL. The chain's CDR3 is CASSQLPSDYNEQFF. CDR3 in DNA: TGCGCCAGCAGCCAACTGCCCAGCGATTACAATGAGCAGTTCTTC.